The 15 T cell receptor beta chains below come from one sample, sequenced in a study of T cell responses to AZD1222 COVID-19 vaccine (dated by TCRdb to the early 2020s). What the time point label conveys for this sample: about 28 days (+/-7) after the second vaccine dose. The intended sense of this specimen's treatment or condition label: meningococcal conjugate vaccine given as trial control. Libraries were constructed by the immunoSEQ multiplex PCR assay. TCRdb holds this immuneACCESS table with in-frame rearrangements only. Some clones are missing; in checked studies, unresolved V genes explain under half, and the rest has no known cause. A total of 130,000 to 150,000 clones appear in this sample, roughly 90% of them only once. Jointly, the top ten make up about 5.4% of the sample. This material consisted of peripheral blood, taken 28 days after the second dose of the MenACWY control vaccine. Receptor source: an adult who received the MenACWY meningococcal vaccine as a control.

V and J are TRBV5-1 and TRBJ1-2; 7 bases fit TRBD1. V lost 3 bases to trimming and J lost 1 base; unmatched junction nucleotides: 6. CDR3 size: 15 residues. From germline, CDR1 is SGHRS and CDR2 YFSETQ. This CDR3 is CASSWGDRDNYGYTF. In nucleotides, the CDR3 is TGCGCCAGCAGCTGGGGGGACAGAGATAACTATGGCTACACCTTC.

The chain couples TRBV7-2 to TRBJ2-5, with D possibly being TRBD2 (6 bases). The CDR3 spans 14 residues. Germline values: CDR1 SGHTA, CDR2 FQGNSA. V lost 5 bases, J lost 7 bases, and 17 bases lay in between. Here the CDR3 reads CASSLGFGGGTQYF. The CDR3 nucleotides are TGTGCCAGCAGCCTGGGCTTCGGGGGAGGGACCCAGTACTTC.

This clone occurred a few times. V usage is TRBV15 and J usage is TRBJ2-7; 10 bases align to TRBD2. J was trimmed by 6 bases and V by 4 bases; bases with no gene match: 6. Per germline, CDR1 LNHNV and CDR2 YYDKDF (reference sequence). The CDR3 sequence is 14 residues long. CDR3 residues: CATSTSGRSSEQYF. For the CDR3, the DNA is TGTGCCACCAGCACTAGCGGGAGATCGAGCGAGCAGTACTTC.

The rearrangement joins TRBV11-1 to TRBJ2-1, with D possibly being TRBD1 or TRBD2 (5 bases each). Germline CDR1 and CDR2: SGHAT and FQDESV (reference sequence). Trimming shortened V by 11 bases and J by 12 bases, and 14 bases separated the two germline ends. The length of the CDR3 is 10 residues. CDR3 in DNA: TGTGCCCCTTGGGGGAGAGGGCAGTTCTTC. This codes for CAPWGRGQFF.

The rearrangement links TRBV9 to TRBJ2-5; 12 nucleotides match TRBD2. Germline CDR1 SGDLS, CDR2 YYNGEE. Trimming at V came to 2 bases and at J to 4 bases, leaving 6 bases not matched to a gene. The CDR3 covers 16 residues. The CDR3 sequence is CASSVTSGSIPETQYF. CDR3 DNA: TGTGCCAGCAGCGTGACTAGCGGGAGCATTCCAGAGACCCAGTACTTC.

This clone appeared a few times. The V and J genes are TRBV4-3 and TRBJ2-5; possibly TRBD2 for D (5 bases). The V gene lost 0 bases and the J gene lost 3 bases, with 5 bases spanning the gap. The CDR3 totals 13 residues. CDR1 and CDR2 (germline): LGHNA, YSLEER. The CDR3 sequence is CASSQEREETQYF. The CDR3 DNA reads TGCGCCAGCAGCCAAGAGAGGGAAGAGACCCAGTACTTC.

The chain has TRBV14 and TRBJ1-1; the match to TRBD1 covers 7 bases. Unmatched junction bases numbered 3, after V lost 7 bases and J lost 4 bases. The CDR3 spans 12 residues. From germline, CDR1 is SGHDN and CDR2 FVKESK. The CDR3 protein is CASKTGPTEAFF. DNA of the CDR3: TGTGCCAGCAAGACAGGGCCCACTGAAGCTTTCTTT.

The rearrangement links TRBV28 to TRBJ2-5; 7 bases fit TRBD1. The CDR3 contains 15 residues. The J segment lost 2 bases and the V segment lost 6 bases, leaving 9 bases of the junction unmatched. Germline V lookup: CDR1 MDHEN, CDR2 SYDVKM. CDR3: CASSSGQVAQETQYF. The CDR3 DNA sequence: TGTGCCAGCAGCTCAGGACAGGTAGCGCAAGAGACCCAGTACTTC.

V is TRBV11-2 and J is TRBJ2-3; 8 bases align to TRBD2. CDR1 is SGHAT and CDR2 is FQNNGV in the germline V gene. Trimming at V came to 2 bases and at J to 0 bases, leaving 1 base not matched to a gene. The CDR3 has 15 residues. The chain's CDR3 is CASSLLAGSTDTQYF. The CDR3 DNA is TGTGCCAGCAGCTTACTAGCGGGCAGCACAGATACGCAGTATTTT.

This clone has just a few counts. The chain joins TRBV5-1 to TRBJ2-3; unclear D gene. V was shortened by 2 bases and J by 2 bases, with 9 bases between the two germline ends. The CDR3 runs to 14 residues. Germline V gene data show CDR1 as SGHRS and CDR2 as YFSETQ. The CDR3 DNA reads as TGCGCCAGCAGCTTTGGGAAACCCACAGATACGCAGTATTTT. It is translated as CASSFGKPTDTQYF.

The CDR3 loop is CARGGPVIAKNIQYF. Here the CDR3 DNA reads TGTGCCAGGGGCGGACCGGTAATAGCCAAAAACATTCAGTACTTC. The rearrangement joins TRBV25-1 to TRBJ2-4; D gene unclear. The V end was cut by 9 bases, the J end by 0 bases, with 15 bases between. Per germline, CDR1 MGHDK and CDR2 SYGVNS. This CDR3 spans 15 amino acids.

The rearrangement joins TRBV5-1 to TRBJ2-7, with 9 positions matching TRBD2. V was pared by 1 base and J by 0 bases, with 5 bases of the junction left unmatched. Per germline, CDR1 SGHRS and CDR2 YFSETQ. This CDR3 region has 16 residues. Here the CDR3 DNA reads TGCGCCAGCAGCTTGTTCCTAGCGGGGAGCTCCTACGAGCAGTACTTC. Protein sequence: CASSLFLAGSSYEQYF.

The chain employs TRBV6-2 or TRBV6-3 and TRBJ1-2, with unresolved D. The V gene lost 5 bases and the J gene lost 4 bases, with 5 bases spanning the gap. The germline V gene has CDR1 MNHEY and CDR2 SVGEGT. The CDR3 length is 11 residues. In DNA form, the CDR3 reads TGTGCCAGCAGTCAAAGCTATGGCTACACCTTC. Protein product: CASSQSYGYTF.

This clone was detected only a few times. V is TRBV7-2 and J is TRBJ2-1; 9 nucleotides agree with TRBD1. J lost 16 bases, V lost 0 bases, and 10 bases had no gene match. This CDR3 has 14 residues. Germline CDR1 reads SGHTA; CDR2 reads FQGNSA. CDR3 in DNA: TGTGCCAGCAGCTTAGCGCAGGGACAGGGAGGGGGCTTCTTC. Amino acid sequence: CASSLAQGQGGGFF.

The CDR3 reads CATSIGEGPQHF. The CDR3 region has the DNA TGTGCCACCAGCATCGGTGAGGGCCCCCAGCATTTT. The chain is built from TRBV15 and TRBJ1-5; D is uncertain. V shed 4 bases and J shed 10 bases, with 11 bases lying between them. The germline V gene has CDR1 LNHNV and CDR2 YYDKDF (reference sequence). The CDR3 contains 12 residues.